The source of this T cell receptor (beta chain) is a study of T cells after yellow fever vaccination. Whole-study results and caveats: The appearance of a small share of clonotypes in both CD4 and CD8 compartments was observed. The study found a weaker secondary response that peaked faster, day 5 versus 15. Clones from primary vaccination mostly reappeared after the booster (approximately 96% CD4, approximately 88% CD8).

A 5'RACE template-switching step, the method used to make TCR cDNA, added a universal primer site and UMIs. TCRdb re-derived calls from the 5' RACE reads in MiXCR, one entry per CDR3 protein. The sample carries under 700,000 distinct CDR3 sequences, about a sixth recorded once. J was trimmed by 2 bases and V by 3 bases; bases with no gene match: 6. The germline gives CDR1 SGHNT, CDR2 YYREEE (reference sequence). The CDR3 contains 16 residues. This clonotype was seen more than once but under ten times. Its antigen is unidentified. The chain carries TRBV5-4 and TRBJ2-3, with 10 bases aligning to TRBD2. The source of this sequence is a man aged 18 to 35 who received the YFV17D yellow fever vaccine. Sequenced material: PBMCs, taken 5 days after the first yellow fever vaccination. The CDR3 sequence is CASSSLSGGFTDTQYF. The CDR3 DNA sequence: TGTGCCAGCAGCTCGCTTAGCGGGGGGTTCACAGATACGCAGTATTTT.